This TCR beta chain emerged from a study of T cell responses to AZD1222 COVID-19 vaccine. Points from the study as a whole: The reported proportion of spike-specific TCRs targeting unmutated variant regions was nearly half. The peak T cell response came first, and repertoires were sampled only after it. At 160-218 and 743-854, vaccine-associated CD4 TCRs were dominant, and they spanned spike. Baseline serostatus was positive in only six AZD1222 recipients.

In regard to this clone: Its antigen is undetermined.

Germline CDR1 reads KGHSH; CDR2 reads LQKENI. Trimming took off 5 bases at V and 0 bases at J, with 7 bases between the two ends. This CDR3 contains 13 residues. The protocol was immunoSEQ multiplex PCR, while the TCRdb copy is restricted to in-frame clones and leaves out a portion. The table includes some 140,000 clones, around 93% detected once. The receptor was derived from an adult in good health. The sample here was peripheral blood, taken on day 0 of AZD1222 vaccination. The J gene is TRBJ2-5, the V gene TRBV18; D is uncertain. The CDR3 DNA follows: TGTGCCAGCTCAATTGGGAACCAAGAGACCCAGTACTTC. Translating it yields CASSIGNQETQYF.